The present T cell receptor (beta chain) was sequenced within a study of T cell responses to AZD1222 COVID-19 vaccine. For this clone: Antigen: not known.

CDR3 length equals 15 residues. The germline V gene encodes CDR1 MDHEN and CDR2 SYDVKM. Trimming removed 6 bases from V and 2 bases from J; junction bases left unmatched: 10. Researchers grouped second doses given at about 4 or about 12 weeks into one pool. Notes on the study in general: CD4 TCRs associated with vaccination spanned spike, dominating at 160-218 and 743-854. Females outnumbered males among donors, who were mostly white British; clonal diversity was possibly underestimated. Within unmutated variant regions lay the reported targets of nearly half of spike-specific TCRs.

Clones were read by immunoSEQ multiplex PCR, and TCRdb kept only the in-frame ones, dropping some. This sample has tens of thousands of clones, with about nine tenths found just once. The clonotype originates from an adult who received the AZD1222 COVID-19 vaccine. Here the sequenced sample was peripheral blood, taken 28 days after the second AZD1222 dose. The J gene is TRBJ2-7, the V gene TRBV28, with 7 bases identical to TRBD2. The CDR3 DNA reads TGTGCCAGCAGCCCCGAGGTAGCGGGTACCTACGAGCAGTACTTC. It yields the protein CASSPEVAGTYEQYF.